Listed below are T cell receptor beta chains from one sample, sequenced in a study of cytomegalovirus exposure and HLA in healthy donors. Generated by immunoSEQ multiplex PCR, the TCRdb table keeps only in-frame clones and is missing some. The sample shows more than 90,000 clones, approximately 76% of them seen only once. The specimen sequenced was PBMCs. These receptors were obtained from a man aged 35 to 55 in good health and CMV-seropositive. Each CDR3 is given with its conserved first and last residue. Each record gives: D gene, J gene, clone size, V gene, CDR3 DNA, CDR3 protein. The D gene is left open where the match is weak. The size field is filled for only some rows; it gives once, few, many or a size class.

D gene: NA; J gene: TRBJ2-7; clone size: few; V gene: TRBV6-1; CDR3 DNA: TGTGCCAGCAGTCCCTCGGACAGCCCCTACGAGCAGTACTTC; CDR3 protein: CASSPSDSPYEQYF
D gene: NA; J gene: TRBJ1-2; clone size: few; V gene: TRBV28; CDR3 DNA: TGTGCCAGCAGTTTAACGTCGGACACGGATGGCTACACCTTC; CDR3 protein: CASSLTSDTDGYTF
D gene: TRBD2; J gene: TRBJ2-7; clone size: NA; V gene: TRBV11-2; CDR3 DNA: TGTGCCAGCAGCCTTAGCGGGAGGGCTTACGAGCAGTACTTC; CDR3 protein: CASSLSGRAYEQYF
D gene: TRBD1; J gene: TRBJ1-3; clone size: NA; V gene: TRBV9; CDR3 DNA: TGTGCCAGCAGCGGCGGGACAGTAGGAAACACCATATATTTT; CDR3 protein: CASSGGTVGNTIYF
D gene: TRBD1; J gene: TRBJ1-4; clone size: NA; V gene: TRBV28; CDR3 DNA: TGTGCCAGCAGTTTAGGAACAGGGGGCGGTGAAAAACTGTTTTTT; CDR3 protein: CASSLGTGGGEKLFF
D gene: TRBD1; J gene: TRBJ1-2; clone size: NA; V gene: TRBV28; CDR3 DNA: TGTGCCAGCAGCTCCGGGACAGTTGCTTTGGACACCTTC; CDR3 protein: CASSSGTVALDTF
D gene: TRBD1; J gene: TRBJ1-2; clone size: NA; V gene: TRBV6-5; CDR3 DNA: TGTGCCAGCAGAAAAGGGACAGGGGACTATGGCTACACCTTC; CDR3 protein: CASRKGTGDYGYTF
D gene: NA; J gene: TRBJ1-2; clone size: NA; V gene: TRBV25-1; CDR3 DNA: TGTGCCAGCAGTGATTATGGAGAGACAGAGGCCTATGGCTACACCTTC; CDR3 protein: CASSDYGETEAYGYTF
D gene: NA; J gene: TRBJ1-1; clone size: once; V gene: TRBV7-9; CDR3 DNA: TGTGCCAGCAGCTATTGGGACACGAACACTGAAGCTTTCTTT; CDR3 protein: CASSYWDTNTEAFF
D gene: TRBD1; J gene: TRBJ2-7; clone size: once; V gene: TRBV11-2; CDR3 DNA: TGTGCCAGCAGTCCCCGGACAGGGAGCTCCTACGAGCAGTACTTC; CDR3 protein: CASSPRTGSSYEQYF
D gene: TRBD1; J gene: TRBJ1-2; clone size: NA; V gene: TRBV5-1; CDR3 DNA: TGCGCCAGCAGCTTGGATTTTGGGTCGACAGGGAGTACGGATGGCTACACCTTC; CDR3 protein: CASSLDFGSTGSTDGYTF
D gene: NA; J gene: TRBJ2-3; clone size: few; V gene: TRBV4-1; CDR3 DNA: TGCGCCAGCAGCCCGTTGATAGGAGGAGGCACAGATACGCAGTATTTT; CDR3 protein: CASSPLIGGGTDTQYF
D gene: TRBD2; J gene: TRBJ2-3; clone size: once; V gene: TRBV27; CDR3 DNA: TGTGCCAGCAAGCGGGGGGGGCCTTCGACAGATACGCAGTATTTT; CDR3 protein: CASKRGGPSTDTQYF
D gene: NA; J gene: TRBJ2-7; clone size: NA; V gene: TRBV10-2; CDR3 DNA: TGCGCCAGCAGTGTAAGCGGAAGCTCCTACGAGCAGTACTTC; CDR3 protein: CASSVSGSSYEQYF
D gene: NA; J gene: TRBJ1-5; clone size: once; V gene: TRBV10-1; CDR3 DNA: TGCGCCAGCAGTGAGGGCAGGGGCCCAAATCAGCCCCAGCATTTT; CDR3 protein: CASSEGRGPNQPQHF
D gene: NA; J gene: TRBJ2-5; clone size: NA; V gene: TRBV10-3; CDR3 DNA: TGTGCCATCAGTGAGAAGCGGGAGACCCAGTACTTC; CDR3 protein: CAISEKRETQYF
D gene: NA; J gene: TRBJ2-2; clone size: few; V gene: TRBV9; CDR3 DNA: TGTGCCAGCAGCGTAGCTAGGATCACCGGGGAGCTGTTTTTT; CDR3 protein: CASSVARITGELFF
D gene: TRBD2; J gene: TRBJ2-2; clone size: NA; V gene: TRBV9; CDR3 DNA: TGTGCCAGCAGCGTTCGCGGGGGGACGGGCACCGGGGAGCTGTTTTTT; CDR3 protein: CASSVRGGTGTGELFF
D gene: NA; J gene: TRBJ2-7; clone size: NA; V gene: TRBV9; CDR3 DNA: TGTGCCAGCAGCGTAGGACTGCTATCCTACGAGCAGTACTTC; CDR3 protein: CASSVGLLSYEQYF
D gene: NA; J gene: TRBJ2-1; clone size: NA; V gene: TRBV7-9; CDR3 DNA: TGTTCCAGCAGCGCAACGGACAGATCCTACAATGAGCAGTTCTTC; CDR3 protein: CSSSATDRSYNEQFF
D gene: TRBD1; J gene: TRBJ1-2; clone size: NA; V gene: TRBV18; CDR3 DNA: TGTGCCAGCTCGCAGACAGGGACGGACGGCTACACCTTC; CDR3 protein: CASSQTGTDGYTF
D gene: NA; J gene: TRBJ1-2; clone size: NA; V gene: TRBV6-1; CDR3 DNA: TGTGCCAGCGGGGCGAACTATGGCTACACCTTC; CDR3 protein: CASGANYGYTF
D gene: TRBD1; J gene: TRBJ1-2; clone size: NA; V gene: TRBV13; CDR3 DNA: TGTGCCAGCAGCTTCGGACAGGGGAACTATGGCTACACCTTC; CDR3 protein: CASSFGQGNYGYTF
D gene: NA; J gene: TRBJ1-2; clone size: NA; V gene: TRBV6-4; CDR3 DNA: TGTGCCAGCAGTGACTCGAAATTTAGTGGCTACACCTTC; CDR3 protein: CASSDSKFSGYTF
D gene: NA; J gene: TRBJ2-7; clone size: NA; V gene: TRBV4-1; CDR3 DNA: TGCGCCAGCAGCCAAGACCTAATGCGTCCCCTGTACTTC; CDR3 protein: CASSQDLMRPLYF
D gene: TRBD2; J gene: TRBJ2-1; clone size: NA; V gene: TRBV7-2; CDR3 DNA: TGTGCCAGCAGCTCCTCTAGCGGGTTCTACAATGAGCAGTTCTTC; CDR3 protein: CASSSSSGFYNEQFF
D gene: NA; J gene: TRBJ2-3; clone size: NA; V gene: TRBV6-5; CDR3 DNA: TGTGCCAGCAGTTACCACAGGGAGAGCCCCACAGATACGCAGTATTTT; CDR3 protein: CASSYHRESPTDTQYF
D gene: TRBD1; J gene: TRBJ1-1; clone size: NA; V gene: TRBV7-2; CDR3 DNA: TGTGCCAGCAGCCCAGGGGGGCTCACTGAAGCTTTCTTT; CDR3 protein: CASSPGGLTEAFF
D gene: TRBD1; J gene: TRBJ1-1; clone size: few; V gene: TRBV2; CDR3 DNA: TGTGCCAGCAGAACGACAGGGCGGACTGAAGCTTTCTTT; CDR3 protein: CASRTTGRTEAFF
D gene: NA; J gene: TRBJ2-1; clone size: NA; V gene: TRBV18; CDR3 DNA: TGTGCCAGCTCACCACAGGGGCAGTACAATGAGCAGTTCTTC; CDR3 protein: CASSPQGQYNEQFF
D gene: NA; J gene: TRBJ1-1; clone size: NA; V gene: TRBV7-8; CDR3 DNA: TGTGCCAGCAGCTTAGGCCAGGAGAACACTGAAGCTTTCTTT; CDR3 protein: CASSLGQENTEAFF
D gene: TRBD2; J gene: TRBJ2-7; clone size: NA; V gene: TRBV6-6; CDR3 DNA: TGTGCCAGCAGTCCCGGGACTAGCGCCCTCTACGAGCAGTACTTC; CDR3 protein: CASSPGTSALYEQYF
D gene: TRBD2; J gene: TRBJ2-2; clone size: NA; V gene: TRBV7-6; CDR3 DNA: TGTGCCACGAGCGGGCCTAGCGGGAACACCGGGGAGCTGTTTTTT; CDR3 protein: CATSGPSGNTGELFF
D gene: NA; J gene: TRBJ2-7; clone size: NA; V gene: TRBV7-3; CDR3 DNA: TGTGCCAGCAGCCCGAGCGGATCCTACGAGCAGTACTTC; CDR3 protein: CASSPSGSYEQYF
D gene: TRBD2; J gene: TRBJ2-5; clone size: NA; V gene: TRBV5-1; CDR3 DNA: TGCGCCAGCAGCCCGACTTCCCAGATTGGACTAGCGGGGGGCTTGGGGGAGACCCAGTACTTC; CDR3 protein: CASSPTSQIGLAGGLGETQYF
D gene: TRBD1; J gene: TRBJ2-1; clone size: NA; V gene: TRBV10-3; CDR3 DNA: TGTGCCATCAGTGACTCTAACAGGGGGCATAAGGAGTTCTTC; CDR3 protein: CAISDSNRGHKEFF
D gene: TRBD1; J gene: TRBJ1-1; clone size: NA; V gene: TRBV6-1; CDR3 DNA: TGTGCCAGCAGTGCGACAGGGGCGAACACTGAAGCTTTCTTT; CDR3 protein: CASSATGANTEAFF
D gene: TRBD1; J gene: TRBJ1-2; clone size: NA; V gene: TRBV7-9; CDR3 DNA: TGTGCCAGCAGCGACCGACAGGGTACCTATGGCTACACCTTC; CDR3 protein: CASSDRQGTYGYTF
D gene: NA; J gene: TRBJ1-1; clone size: NA; V gene: TRBV6-5; CDR3 DNA: TGTGCCAGCACCGGGTCCGCGGGAGCTTTCTTT; CDR3 protein: CASTGSAGAFF
D gene: NA; J gene: TRBJ1-2; clone size: NA; V gene: TRBV7-9; CDR3 DNA: TGTGCCAGCAGGGCAGGGGTGACCTATGGCTACACCTTC; CDR3 protein: CASRAGVTYGYTF
D gene: NA; J gene: TRBJ2-5; clone size: NA; V gene: TRBV11-2; CDR3 DNA: TGTGCCAGCAGCTTACGGACTACCCCCAGGGAGACCCAGTACTTC; CDR3 protein: CASSLRTTPRETQYF
D gene: NA; J gene: TRBJ2-1; clone size: NA; V gene: TRBV2; CDR3 DNA: TGTGCCAGCAGTGAAGGAGACAGCCTTTACAATGAGCAGTTCTTC; CDR3 protein: CASSEGDSLYNEQFF
D gene: TRBD1; J gene: TRBJ2-7; clone size: NA; V gene: TRBV4-1; CDR3 DNA: TGCGCCAGCAGCCAAGCGGTGACAGGGGTGTACGAGCAGTACTTC; CDR3 protein: CASSQAVTGVYEQYF